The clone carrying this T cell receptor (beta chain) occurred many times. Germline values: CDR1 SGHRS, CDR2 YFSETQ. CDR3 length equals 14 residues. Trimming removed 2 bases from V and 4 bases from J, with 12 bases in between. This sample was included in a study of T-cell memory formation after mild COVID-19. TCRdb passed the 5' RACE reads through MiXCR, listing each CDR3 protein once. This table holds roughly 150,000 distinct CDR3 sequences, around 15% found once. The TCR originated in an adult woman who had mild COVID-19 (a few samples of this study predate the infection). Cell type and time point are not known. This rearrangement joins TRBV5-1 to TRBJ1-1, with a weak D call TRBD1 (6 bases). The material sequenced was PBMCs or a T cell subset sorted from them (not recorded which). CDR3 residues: CASSFGGLSTEAFF. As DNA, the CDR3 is TGCGCCAGCAGCTTCGGGGGGCTGAGCACTGAAGCTTTCTTT.